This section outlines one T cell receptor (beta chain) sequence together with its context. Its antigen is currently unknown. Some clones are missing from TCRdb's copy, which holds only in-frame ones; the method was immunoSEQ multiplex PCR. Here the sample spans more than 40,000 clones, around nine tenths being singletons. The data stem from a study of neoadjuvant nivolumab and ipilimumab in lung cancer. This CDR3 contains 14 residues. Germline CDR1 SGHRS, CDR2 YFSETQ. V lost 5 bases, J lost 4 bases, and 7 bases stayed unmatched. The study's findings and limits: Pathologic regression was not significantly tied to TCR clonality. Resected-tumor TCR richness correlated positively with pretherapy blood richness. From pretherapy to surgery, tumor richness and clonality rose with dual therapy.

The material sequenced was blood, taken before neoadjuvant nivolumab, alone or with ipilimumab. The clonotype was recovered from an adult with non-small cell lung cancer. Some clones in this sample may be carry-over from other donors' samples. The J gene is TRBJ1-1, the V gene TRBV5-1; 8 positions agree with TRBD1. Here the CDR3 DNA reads TGCGCCAGCAGTACCCAGACAGGGGCCACTGAAGCTTTCTTT. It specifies CASSTQTGATEAFF.